The present entry profiles one T cell receptor (beta chain) with its context. The CDR3 totals 16 residues. The V end lost 4 bases, the J end lost 4 bases, and 19 bases lay between the germline ends. CDR1 is LNHDA and CDR2 is SQIVND in the germline V gene (reference sequence). RNA transcripts were the template for amplifying TCR beta CDR3 regions. The study used the HTBI primer set for a first-round RT-PCR of the TCR CDR3. One entry per CDR3 protein results from TCRdb running MiXCR on the multiplex PCR reads. Of fewer than 650,000 distinct CDR3 sequences listed, 14% are singletons. These data belong to a study of T cells in Graves' hyperthyroidism and ophthalmopathy.

The sample taken for sequencing was blood. This TCR came from a woman between 40 and 55 years old with Graves' hyperthyroidism. The genes are TRBV19 and TRBJ2-5; D gene uncertain. CDR3 nucleotides: TGTGCCAGTAGTAATAAGGTGCGGCAGATACCAGAGACCCAGTACTTC. It yields the protein CASSNKVRQIPETQYF.